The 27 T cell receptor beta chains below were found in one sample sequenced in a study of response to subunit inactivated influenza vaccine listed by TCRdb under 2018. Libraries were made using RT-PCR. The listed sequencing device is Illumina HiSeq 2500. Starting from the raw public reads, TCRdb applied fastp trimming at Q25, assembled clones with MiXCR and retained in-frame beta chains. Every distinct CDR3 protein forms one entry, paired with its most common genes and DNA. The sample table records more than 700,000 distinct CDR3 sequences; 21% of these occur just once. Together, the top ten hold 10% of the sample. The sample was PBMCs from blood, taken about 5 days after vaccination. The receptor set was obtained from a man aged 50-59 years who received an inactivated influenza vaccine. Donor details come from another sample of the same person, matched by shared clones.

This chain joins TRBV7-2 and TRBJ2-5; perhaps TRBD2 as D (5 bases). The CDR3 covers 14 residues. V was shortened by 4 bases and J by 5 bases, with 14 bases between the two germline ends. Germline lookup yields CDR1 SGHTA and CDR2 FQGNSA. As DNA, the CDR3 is TGTGCCAGCAGCTACGCCCCGGGATTGGAGACCCAGTACTTC. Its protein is CASSYAPGLETQYF.

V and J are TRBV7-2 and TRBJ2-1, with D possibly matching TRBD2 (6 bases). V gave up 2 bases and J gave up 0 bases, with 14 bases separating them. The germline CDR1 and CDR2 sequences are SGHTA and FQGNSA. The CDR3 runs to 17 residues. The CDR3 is CASSLMGAGSSYNEQFF. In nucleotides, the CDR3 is TGTGCCAGCAGCTTAATGGGAGCGGGTAGCTCCTACAATGAGCAGTTCTTC.

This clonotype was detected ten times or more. The CDR3 coding sequence is TGTGCCAGCAGCTTAACAGGCTACGAGCAGTACTTC. Protein: CASSLTGYEQYF. This chain uses TRBV12-3 or TRBV12-4 with TRBJ2-7; D possibly corresponds to TRBD1 (5 bases). Trimming cost V 6 bases and J 3 bases, with 9 bases left between them. CDR3 length: 12 amino acids.

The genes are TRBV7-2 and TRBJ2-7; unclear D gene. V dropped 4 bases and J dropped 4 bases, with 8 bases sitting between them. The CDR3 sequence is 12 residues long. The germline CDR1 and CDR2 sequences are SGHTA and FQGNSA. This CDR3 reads CASSSYGYEQYF. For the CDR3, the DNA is TGTGCCAGCAGCTCGTACGGATACGAGCAGTACTTC.

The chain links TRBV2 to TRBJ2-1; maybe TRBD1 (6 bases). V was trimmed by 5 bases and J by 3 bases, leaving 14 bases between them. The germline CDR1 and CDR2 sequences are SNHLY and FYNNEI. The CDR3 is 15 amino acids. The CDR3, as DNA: TGTGCCAGCAGTCACAGGGCCCCTATCTACAATGAGCAGTTCTTC. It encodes CASSHRAPIYNEQFF.

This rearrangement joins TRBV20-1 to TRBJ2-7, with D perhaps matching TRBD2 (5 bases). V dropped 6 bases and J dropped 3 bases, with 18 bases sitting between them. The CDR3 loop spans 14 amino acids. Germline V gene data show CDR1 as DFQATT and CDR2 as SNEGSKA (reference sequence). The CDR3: CSAPGERAIYEQYF. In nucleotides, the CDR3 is TGCAGTGCCCCTGGGGAGCGCGCCATCTACGAGCAGTACTTC.

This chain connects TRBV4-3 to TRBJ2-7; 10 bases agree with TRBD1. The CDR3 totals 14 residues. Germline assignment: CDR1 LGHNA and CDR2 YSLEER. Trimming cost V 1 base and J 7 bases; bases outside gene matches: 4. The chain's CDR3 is CASSQGDRGREQYF. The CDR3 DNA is TGCGCCAGCAGCCAAGGGGACAGGGGACGGGAGCAGTACTTC.

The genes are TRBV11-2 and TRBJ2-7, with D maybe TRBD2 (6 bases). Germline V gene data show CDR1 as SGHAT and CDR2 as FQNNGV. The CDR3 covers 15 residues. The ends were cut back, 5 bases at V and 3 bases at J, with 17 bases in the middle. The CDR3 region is CASSPQSAGNYEQYF. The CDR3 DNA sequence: TGTGCCAGCAGCCCCCAGTCAGCGGGCAACTACGAGCAGTACTTC.

The CDR3: CASSEYLSYEQYF. The CDR3 region has the DNA TGTGCCAGCAGTGAATATTTATCCTACGAGCAGTACTTC. This chain connects TRBV25-1 to TRBJ2-7; D ambiguous. Trimming shortened V by 0 bases and J by 1 base, and 4 bases separated the two germline ends. CDR3 size: 13 residues. Germline CDR1 MGHDK, CDR2 SYGVNS.

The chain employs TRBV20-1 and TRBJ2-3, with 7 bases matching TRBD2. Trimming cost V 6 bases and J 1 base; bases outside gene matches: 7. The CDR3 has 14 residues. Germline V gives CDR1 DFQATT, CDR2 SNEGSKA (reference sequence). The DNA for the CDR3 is TGCAGTGCCGTCCGGGGAGGGGGCACAGATACGCAGTATTTT. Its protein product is CSAVRGGGTDTQYF.

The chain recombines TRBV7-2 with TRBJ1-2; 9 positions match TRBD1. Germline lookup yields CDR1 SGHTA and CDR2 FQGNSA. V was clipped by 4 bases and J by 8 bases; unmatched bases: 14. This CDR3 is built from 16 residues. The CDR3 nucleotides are TGTGCCAGCAGCTGGGACAGGGTACGGGTTTGGGAAGGCTACACCTTC. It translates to CASSWDRVRVWEGYTF.

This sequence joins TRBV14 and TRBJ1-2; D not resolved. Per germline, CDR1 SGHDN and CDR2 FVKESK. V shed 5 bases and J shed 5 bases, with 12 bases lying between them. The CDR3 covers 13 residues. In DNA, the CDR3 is TGTGCCAGCAGCATAGGTGTTGGGTATGGCTACACCTTC. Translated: CASSIGVGYGYTF.

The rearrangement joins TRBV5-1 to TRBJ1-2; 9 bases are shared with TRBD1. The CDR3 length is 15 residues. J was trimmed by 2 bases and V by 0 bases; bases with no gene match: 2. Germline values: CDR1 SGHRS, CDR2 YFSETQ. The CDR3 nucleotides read TGCGCCAGCAGCTTGGGGGACAGGGTCAACTATGGCTACACCTTC. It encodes CASSLGDRVNYGYTF.

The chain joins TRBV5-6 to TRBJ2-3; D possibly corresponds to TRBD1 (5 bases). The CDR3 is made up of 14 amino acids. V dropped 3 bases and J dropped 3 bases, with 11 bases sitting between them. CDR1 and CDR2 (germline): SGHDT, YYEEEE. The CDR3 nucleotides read TGTGCCAGCAGCTGGTTTCAGGGTACAGATACGCAGTATTTT. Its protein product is CASSWFQGTDTQYF. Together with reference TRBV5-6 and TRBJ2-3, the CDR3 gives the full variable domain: DAGVTQSPTHLIKTRGQQVTLRCSPKSGHDTVSWYQQALGQGPQFIFQYYEEEERQRGNFPDRFSGHQFPNYSSELNVNALLLGDSALYLCASSWFQGTDTQYFGPGTRLTVL.

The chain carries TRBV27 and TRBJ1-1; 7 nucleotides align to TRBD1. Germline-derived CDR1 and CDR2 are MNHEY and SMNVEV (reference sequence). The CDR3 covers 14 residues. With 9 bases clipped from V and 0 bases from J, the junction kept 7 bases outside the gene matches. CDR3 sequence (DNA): TGTGCCAGTCACCGGACAGGCCTGAACACTGAAGCTTTCTTT. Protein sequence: CASHRTGLNTEAFF.

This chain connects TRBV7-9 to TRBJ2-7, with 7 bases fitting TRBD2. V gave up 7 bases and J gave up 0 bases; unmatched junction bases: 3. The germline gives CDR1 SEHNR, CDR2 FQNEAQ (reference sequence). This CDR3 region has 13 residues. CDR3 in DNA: TGTGCCAGCACCAGCGGGAACTCCTACGAGCAGTACTTC. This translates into CASTSGNSYEQYF.

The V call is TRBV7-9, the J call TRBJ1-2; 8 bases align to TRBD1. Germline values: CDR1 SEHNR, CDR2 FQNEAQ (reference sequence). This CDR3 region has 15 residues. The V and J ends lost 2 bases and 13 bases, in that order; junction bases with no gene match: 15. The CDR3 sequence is CASSLSSGTGLVGTF. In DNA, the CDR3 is TGTGCCAGCAGCTTAAGCTCCGGGACAGGCCTTGTTGGCACCTTC. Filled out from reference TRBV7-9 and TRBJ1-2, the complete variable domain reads DTGVSQNPRHKITKRGQNVTFRCDPISEHNRLYWYRQTLGQGPEFLTYFQNEAQLEKSRLLSDRFSAERPKGSFSTLEIQRTEQGDSAMYLCASSLSSGTGLVGTFGSGTRLTVV.

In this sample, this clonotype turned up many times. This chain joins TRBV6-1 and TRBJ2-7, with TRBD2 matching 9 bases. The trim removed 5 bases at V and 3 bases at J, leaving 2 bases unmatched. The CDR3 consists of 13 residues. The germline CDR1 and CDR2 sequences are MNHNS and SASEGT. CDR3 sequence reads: CASSLAGYYEQYF. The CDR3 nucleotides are TGTGCCAGCAGTCTAGCGGGGTACTACGAGCAGTACTTC.

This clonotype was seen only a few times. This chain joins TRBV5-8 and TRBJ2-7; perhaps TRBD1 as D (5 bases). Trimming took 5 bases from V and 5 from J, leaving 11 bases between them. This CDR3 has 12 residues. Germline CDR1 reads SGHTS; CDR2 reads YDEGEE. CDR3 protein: CASRDGRDEQYF. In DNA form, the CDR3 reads TGTGCCAGCAGAGATGGCAGGGACGAGCAGTACTTC. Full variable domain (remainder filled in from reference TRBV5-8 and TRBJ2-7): EAGVTQSPTHLIKTRGQQATLRCSPISGHTSVYWYQQALGLGLQFLLWYDEGEERNRGNFPPRFSGRQFPNYSSELNVNALELEDSALYLCASRDGRDEQYFGPGTRLTVT.

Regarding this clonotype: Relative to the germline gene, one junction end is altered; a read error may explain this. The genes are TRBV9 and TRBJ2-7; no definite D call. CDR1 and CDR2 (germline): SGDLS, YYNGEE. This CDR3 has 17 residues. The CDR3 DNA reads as TGTGCCAGCAGCGTAGGCCCTGTCACCCCACGCTCCTCCGAGCAGTACTTC. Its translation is CASSVGPVTPRSSEQYF.

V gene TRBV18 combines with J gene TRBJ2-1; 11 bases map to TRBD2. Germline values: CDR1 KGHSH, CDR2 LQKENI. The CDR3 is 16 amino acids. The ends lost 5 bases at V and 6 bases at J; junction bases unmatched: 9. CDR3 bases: TGTGCCAGCTCAGGTCTACTAGCGGGAGTCTCCAATGAGCAGTTCTTC. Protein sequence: CASSGLLAGVSNEQFF.

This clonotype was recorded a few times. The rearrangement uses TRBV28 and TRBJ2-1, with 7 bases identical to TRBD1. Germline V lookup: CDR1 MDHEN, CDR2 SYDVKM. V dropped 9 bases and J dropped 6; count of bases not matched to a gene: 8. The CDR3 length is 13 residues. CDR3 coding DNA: TGTGCCAGTGGGGACAGTACCCCCAATGAGCAGTTCTTC. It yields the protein CASGDSTPNEQFF.

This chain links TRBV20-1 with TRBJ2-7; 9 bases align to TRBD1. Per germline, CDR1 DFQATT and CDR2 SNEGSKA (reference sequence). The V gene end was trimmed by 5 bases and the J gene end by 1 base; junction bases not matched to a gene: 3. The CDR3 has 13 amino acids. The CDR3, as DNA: TGCAGTGCTCACAGGGGGCGGTCCTACGAGCAGTACTTC. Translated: CSAHRGRSYEQYF.

For the CDR3, the DNA is TGTGCCAGCAGTTCGACTAGCGGGGGGCCGAGGACCGGGGAGCTGTTTTTT. Translation gives CASSSTSGGPRTGELFF. The V and J genes are TRBV27 and TRBJ2-2, with 13 bases that match TRBD2. Per the germline V gene, CDR1 is MNHEY and CDR2 is SMNVEV (reference sequence). With 4 bases clipped from V and 5 bases from J, the junction kept 7 bases outside the gene matches. The CDR3 totals 17 residues.

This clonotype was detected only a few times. The CDR3, as DNA: TGCGCCAGCAGTGGGCTAGCGGAACATACCGGGGAGCTGTTTTTT. The encoded protein is CASSGLAEHTGELFF. The chain links TRBV5-1 to TRBJ2-2; 7 positions match TRBD2. In germline, CDR1 is SGHRS, CDR2 YFSETQ. The CDR3 runs to 15 residues. The V and J ends lost 5 bases and 5 bases, in that order; junction bases with no gene match: 9.

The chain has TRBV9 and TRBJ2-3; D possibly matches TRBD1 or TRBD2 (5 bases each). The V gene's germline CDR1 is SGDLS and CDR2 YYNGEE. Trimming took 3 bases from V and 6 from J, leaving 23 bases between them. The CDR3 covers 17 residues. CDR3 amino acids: CASSARPSGTGRDTQYF. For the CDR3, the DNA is TGTGCCAGCAGCGCCCGACCTTCCGGGACGGGCAGGGATACGCAGTATTTT.

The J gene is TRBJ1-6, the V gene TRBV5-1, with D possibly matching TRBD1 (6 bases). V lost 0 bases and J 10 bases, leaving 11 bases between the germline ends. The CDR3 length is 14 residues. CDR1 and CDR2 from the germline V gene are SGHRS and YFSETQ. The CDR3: CASSLDGGGSPLHF. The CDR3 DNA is TGCGCCAGCAGCTTGGATGGGGGCGGGTCACCCCTCCACTTT.